Listed here is a single T cell receptor (beta chain). Ages ranged from about 18 to 100 years, with residence in about 23 US areas. This record comes from a study of blood T cell repertoires in COVID-19. Trimming cost V 3 bases and J 7 bases, with 7 bases left between them. Germline V gene sequence: CDR1 LNHDA, CDR2 SQIVND (reference sequence). The CDR3 runs 12 residues. Here immunoSEQ multiplex PCR was the method, and the copy in TCRdb shows in-frame clones only, minus some. Of 180,000 or so clones in the sample, about 86% were seen once. The clonotype was recovered from a woman aged 50 to 60 in a cohort exposed to, infected with or recovered from COVID-19 (not recorded which). V is TRBV19 and J is TRBJ1-5; no clear D. What was sequenced was PBMCs or T cells enriched from blood (not recorded which). The CDR3 spells CASSIEEQPQHF. CDR3 DNA sequence: TGTGCCAGTAGTATTGAGGAACAGCCCCAGCATTTT.